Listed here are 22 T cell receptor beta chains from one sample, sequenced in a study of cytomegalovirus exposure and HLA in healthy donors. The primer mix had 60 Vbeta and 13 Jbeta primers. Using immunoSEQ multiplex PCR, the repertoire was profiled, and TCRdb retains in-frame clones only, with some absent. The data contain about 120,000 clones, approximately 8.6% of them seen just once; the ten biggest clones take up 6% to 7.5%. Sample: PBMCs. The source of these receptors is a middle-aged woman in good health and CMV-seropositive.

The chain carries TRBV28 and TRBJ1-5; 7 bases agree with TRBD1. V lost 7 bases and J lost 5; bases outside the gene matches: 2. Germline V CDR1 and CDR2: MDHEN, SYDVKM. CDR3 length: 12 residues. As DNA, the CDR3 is TGTGCCAGCAACGACAGGGATCAGCCCCAGCATTTT. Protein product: CASNDRDQPQHF.

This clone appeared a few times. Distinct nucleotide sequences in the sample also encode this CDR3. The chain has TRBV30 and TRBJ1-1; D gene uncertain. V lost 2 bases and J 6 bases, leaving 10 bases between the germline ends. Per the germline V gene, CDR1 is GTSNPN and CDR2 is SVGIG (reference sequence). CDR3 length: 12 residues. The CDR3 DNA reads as TGTGCCTGGAGTTTGTCGAGCTCTGAAGCTTTCTTT. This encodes CAWSLSSSEAFF.

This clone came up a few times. CDR3 DNA sequence: TGTGCCTGGAGTGTAAATATAGGACAGGGCTATGGCTACACCTTC. It yields the protein CAWSVNIGQGYGYTF. The genes are TRBV30 and TRBJ1-2, with 8 bases identical to TRBD1. V lost 0 bases, J lost 4 bases, and 7 bases stayed unmatched. The CDR3 is made up of 15 amino acids. Germline-derived CDR1 and CDR2 are GTSNPN and SVGIG (reference sequence).

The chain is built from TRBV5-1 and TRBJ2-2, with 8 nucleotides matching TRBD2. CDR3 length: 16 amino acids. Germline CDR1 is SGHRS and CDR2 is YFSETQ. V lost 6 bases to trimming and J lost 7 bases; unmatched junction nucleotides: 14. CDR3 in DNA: TGCGCCAGCACCCTCCTTCGGGGGGGCCGTGACGGGGAGCTGTTTTTT. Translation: CASTLLRGGRDGELFF. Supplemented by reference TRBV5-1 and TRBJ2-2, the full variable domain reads KAGVTQTPRYLIKTRGQQVTLSCSPISGHRSVSWYQQTPGQGLQFLFEYFSETQRNKGNFPGRFSGRQFSNSRSEMNVSTLELGDSALYLCASTLLRGGRDGELFFGEGSRLTVL.

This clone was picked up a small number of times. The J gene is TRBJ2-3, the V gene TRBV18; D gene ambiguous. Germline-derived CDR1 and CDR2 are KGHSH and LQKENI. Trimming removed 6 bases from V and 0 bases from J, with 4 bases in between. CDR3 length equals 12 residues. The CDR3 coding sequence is TGTGCCAGCTCCGCGAGCACAGATACGCAGTATTTT. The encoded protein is CASSASTDTQYF. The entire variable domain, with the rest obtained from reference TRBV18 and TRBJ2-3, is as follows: NAGVMQNPRHLVRRRGQEARLRCSPMKGHSHVYWYRQLPEEGLKFMVYLQKENIIDESGMPKERFSAEFPKEGPSILRIQQVVRGDSAAYFCASSASTDTQYFGPGTRLTVL.

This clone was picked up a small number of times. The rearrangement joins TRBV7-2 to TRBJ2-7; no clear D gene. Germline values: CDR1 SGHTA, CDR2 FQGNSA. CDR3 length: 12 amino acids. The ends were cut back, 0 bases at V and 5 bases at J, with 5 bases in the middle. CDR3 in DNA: TGTGCCAGCAGCTTAGCGTCCGACGAGCAGTACTTC. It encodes CASSLASDEQYF.

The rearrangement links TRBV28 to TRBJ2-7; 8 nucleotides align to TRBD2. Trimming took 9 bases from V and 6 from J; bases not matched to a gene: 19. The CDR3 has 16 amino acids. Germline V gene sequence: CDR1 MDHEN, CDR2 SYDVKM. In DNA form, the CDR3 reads TGTGCCAGTATGGGTATGCGGGGGGCCACCCCTTCCGAGCAGTACTTC. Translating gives CASMGMRGATPSEQYF.

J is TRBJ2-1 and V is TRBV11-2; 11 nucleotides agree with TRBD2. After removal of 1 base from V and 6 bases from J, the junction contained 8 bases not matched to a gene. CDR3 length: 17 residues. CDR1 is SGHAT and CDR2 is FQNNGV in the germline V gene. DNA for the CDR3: TGTGCCAGCAGCTTAGGTTTTAGCGGGGGGGCTCTCAATGAGCAGTTCTTC. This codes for CASSLGFSGGALNEQFF.

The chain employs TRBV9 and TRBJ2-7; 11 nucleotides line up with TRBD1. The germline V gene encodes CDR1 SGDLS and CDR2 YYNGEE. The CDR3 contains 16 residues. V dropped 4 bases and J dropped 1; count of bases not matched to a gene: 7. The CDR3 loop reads CASSPWTGGASYEQYF. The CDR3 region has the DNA TGTGCCAGCAGCCCTTGGACAGGGGGCGCGTCCTACGAGCAGTACTTC.

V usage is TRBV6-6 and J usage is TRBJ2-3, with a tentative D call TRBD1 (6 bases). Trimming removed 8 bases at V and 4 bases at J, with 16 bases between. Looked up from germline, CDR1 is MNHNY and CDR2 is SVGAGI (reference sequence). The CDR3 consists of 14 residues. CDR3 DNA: TGTGCCAGCGGGGCAGGGGCAAGGTCAGATACGCAGTATTTT. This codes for CASGAGARSDTQYF.

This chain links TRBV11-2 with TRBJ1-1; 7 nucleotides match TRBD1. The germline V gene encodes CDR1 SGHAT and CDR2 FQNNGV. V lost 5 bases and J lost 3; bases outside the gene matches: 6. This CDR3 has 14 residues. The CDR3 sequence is CASSDRDGDTEAFF. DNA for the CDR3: TGTGCCAGCAGCGACAGGGATGGGGACACTGAAGCTTTCTTT.

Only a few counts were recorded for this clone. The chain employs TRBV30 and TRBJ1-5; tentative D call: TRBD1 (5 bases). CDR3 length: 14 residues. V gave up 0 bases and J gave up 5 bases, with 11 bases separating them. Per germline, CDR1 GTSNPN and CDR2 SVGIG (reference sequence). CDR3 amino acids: CAWSVRTTDQPQHF. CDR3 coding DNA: TGTGCCTGGAGTGTACGGACAACGGATCAGCCCCAGCATTTT.

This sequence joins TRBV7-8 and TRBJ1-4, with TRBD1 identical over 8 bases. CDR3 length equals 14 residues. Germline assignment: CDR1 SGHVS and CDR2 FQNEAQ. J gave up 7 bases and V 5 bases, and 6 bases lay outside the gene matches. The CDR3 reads CASSIDRGVEKLFF. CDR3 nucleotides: TGTGCCAGCAGCATCGACAGGGGAGTTGAAAAACTGTTTTTT.

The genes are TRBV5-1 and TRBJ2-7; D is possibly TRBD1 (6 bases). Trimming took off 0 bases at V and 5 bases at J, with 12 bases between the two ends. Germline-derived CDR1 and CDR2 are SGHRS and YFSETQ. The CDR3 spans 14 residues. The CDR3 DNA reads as TGCGCCAGCAGCTTGGACAGGGTCGTCCACGAGCAGTACTTC. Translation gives CASSLDRVVHEQYF.

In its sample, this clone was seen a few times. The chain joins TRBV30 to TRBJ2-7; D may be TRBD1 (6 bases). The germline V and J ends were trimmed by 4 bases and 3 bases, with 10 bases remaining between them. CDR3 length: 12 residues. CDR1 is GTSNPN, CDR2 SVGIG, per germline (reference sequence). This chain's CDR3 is CAWTAGVYEQYF. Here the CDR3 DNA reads TGTGCCTGGACCGCAGGGGTCTACGAGCAGTACTTC.

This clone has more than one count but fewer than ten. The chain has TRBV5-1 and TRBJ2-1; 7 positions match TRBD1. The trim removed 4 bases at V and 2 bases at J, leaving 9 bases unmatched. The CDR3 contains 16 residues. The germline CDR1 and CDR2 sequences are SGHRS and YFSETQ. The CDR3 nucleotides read TGCGCCAGCAGCCTGGCTGGGACAGACACCTACAATGAGCAGTTCTTC. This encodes CASSLAGTDTYNEQFF. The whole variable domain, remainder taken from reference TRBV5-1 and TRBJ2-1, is KAGVTQTPRYLIKTRGQQVTLSCSPISGHRSVSWYQQTPGQGLQFLFEYFSETQRNKGNFPGRFSGRQFSNSRSEMNVSTLELGDSALYLCASSLAGTDTYNEQFFGPGTRLTVL.

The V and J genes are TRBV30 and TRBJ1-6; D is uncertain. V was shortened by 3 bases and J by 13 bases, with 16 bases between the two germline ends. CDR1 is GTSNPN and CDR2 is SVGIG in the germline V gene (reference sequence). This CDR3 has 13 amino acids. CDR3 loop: CAWRSERGRPLHF. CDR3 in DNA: TGTGCCTGGAGAAGTGAACGGGGAAGGCCCCTCCACTTT.

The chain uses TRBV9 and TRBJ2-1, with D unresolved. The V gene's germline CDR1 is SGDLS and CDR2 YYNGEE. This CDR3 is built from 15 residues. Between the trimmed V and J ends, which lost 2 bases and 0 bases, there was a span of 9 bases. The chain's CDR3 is CASSVSESSYNEQFF. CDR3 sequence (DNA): TGTGCCAGCAGCGTTAGTGAGAGCTCCTACAATGAGCAGTTCTTC. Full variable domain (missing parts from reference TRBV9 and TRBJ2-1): DSGVTQTPKHLITATGQRVTLRCSPRSGDLSVYWYQQSLDQGLQFLIQYYNGEERAKGNILERFSAQQFPDLHSELNLSSLELGDSALYFCASSVSESSYNEQFFGPGTRLTVL.

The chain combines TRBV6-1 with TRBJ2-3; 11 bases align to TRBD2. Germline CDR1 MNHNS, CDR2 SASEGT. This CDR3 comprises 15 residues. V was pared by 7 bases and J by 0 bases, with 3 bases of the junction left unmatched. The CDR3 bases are TGTGCCAGCATACGACTAGCGGGGAGCACAGATACGCAGTATTTT. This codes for CASIRLAGSTDTQYF.

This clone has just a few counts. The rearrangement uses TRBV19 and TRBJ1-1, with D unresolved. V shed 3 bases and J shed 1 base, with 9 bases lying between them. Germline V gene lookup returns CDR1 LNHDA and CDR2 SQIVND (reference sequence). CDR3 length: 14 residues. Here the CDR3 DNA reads TGTGCCAGTAGTATTTGGTCAGGGAACACTGAAGCTTTCTTT. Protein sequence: CASSIWSGNTEAFF.

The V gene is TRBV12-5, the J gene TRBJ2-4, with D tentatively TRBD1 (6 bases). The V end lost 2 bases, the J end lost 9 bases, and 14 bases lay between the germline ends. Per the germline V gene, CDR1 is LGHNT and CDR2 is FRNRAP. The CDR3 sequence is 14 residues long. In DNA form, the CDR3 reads TGTGCTAGTGGTTTGTACAGGGCCAGGGGCATTCAGTACTTC. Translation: CASGLYRARGIQYF.

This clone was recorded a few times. The DNA for the CDR3 is TGTGCCAGCAGCTTAGACCCCGCCAGGGAATACGAGCAGTACTTC. Its translation is CASSLDPAREYEQYF. The rearrangement links TRBV11-2 to TRBJ2-7, with D possibly being TRBD1 (5 bases). Germline V gene data show CDR1 as SGHAT and CDR2 as FQNNGV. The CDR3 contains 15 residues. Trimming removed 0 bases from V and 4 bases from J, with 13 bases in between.